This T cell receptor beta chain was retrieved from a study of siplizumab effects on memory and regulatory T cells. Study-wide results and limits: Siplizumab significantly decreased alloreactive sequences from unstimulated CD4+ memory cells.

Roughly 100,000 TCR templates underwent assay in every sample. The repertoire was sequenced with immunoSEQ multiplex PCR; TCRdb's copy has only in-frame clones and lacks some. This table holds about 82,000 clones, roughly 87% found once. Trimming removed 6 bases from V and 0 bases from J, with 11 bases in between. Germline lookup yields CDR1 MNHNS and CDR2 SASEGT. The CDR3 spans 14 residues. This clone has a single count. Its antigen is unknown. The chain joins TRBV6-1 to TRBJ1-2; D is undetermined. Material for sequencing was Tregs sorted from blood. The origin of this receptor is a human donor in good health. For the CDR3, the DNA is TGTGCCAGCAGCCGAGGACCGTCTAACTATGGCTACACCTTC. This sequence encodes CASSRGPSNYGYTF.